This T cell receptor beta chain came from a study of cytomegalovirus exposure and HLA in healthy donors. Study findings and constraints: Most sequenced TCRs were rare (though some public TCRs occurred in many donors).

On this clone: Its antigen is not known.

Profiled with immunoSEQ multiplex PCR; TCRdb holds only in-frame clones, not every one. This repertoire shows approximately 100,000 clones, 93% found once; its top ten account for about 1.1%. The receptor's source is a woman in her 30s in good health and CMV-seropositive. Sequences were obtained from PBMCs.

DNA for the CDR3: TGCGCCAGCAGTGCCCTGACTAGCGGGAGGGCCGGTTCCTACAATGAGCAGTTCTTC. It specifies CASSALTSGRAGSYNEQFF. The rearrangement joins TRBV10-1 to TRBJ2-1; TRBD2 aligns across 14 bases. CDR1 WNHNN and CDR2 SYGVQD come from the germline V gene (reference sequence). CDR3 size: 19 residues. J gave up 1 base and V 4 bases, and 9 bases lay outside the gene matches.